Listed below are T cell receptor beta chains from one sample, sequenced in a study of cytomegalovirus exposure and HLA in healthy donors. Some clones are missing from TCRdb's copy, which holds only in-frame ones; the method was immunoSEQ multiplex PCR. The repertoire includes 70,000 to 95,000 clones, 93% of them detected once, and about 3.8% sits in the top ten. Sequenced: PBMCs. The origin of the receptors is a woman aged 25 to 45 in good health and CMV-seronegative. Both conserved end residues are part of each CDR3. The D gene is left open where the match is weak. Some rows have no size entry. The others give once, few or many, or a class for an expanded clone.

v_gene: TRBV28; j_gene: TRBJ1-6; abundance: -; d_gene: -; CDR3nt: TGTGCCAGCAGTCTCACAGGTGGCTCCTATAATTCACCCCTCCACTTT; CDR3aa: CASSLTGGSYNSPLHF
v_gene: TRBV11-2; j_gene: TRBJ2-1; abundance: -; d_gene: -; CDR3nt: TGTGCCAGCAGCAAAAGGGGGAGCTCCTACAATGAGCAGTTCTTC; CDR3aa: CASSKRGSSYNEQFF
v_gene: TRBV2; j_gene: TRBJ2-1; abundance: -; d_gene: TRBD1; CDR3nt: TGTGCCAGCCCGCCGACAGGGTACGAGCAGTTCTTC; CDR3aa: CASPPTGYEQFF
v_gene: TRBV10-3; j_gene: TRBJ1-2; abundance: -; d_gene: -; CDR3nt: TGTGCCCCGGACGGGGGACGGGGTGGCTACACCTTC; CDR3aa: CAPDGGRGGYTF
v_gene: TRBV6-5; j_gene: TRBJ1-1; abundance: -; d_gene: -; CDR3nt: TGTGCCAGCAGTACCGACAGGCGCACTGAAGCTTTCTTT; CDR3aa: CASSTDRRTEAFF
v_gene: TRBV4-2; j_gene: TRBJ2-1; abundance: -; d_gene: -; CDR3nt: TGTGCCAGCAGCCAAGGTGGGAGGGGGAACAATGAGCAGTTCTTC; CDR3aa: CASSQGGRGNNEQFF
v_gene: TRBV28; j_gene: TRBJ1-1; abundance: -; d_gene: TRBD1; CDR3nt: TGTGCCAGCAGTTCGGCGGGACAGGGGGAAACTGAAGCTTTCTTT; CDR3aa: CASSSAGQGETEAFF
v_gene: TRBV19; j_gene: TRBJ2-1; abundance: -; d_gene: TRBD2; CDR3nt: TGTGCCAGTAGTATTGGGACTAGCGGGCGCCAAAGTGAGCAGTTCTTC; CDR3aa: CASSIGTSGRQSEQFF
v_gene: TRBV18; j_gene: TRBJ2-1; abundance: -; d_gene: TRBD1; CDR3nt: TGTGCCAGCTCCCCCGGGACAGGCTTCAATGAGCAGTTCTTC; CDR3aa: CASSPGTGFNEQFF
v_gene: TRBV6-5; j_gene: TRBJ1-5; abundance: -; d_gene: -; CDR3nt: TGTGCCAGCAGCCCGACAGATAATCAGCCCCAGCATTTT; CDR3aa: CASSPTDNQPQHF
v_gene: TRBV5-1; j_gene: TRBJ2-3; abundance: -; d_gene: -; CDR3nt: TGCGCCAGCAGCTTGGTAGCCGGATACACAGATACGCAGTATTTT; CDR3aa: CASSLVAGYTDTQYF
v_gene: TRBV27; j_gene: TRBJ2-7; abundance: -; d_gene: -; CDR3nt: TGTGCCAGCAGTTTATCGTTTACGGGACTCTCCTACGAGCAGTACTTC; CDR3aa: CASSLSFTGLSYEQYF
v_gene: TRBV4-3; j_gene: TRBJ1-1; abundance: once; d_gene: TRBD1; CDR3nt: TGCGCCAGCAGCCAACGGACAGGGGGTAAAGCTTTCTTT; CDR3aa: CASSQRTGGKAFF
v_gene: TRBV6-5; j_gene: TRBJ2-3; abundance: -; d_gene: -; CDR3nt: TGTGCCAGCAGCTCCCGGGGGAGCACAGATACGCAGTATTTT; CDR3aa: CASSSRGSTDTQYF
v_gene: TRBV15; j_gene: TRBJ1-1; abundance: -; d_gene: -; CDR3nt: TGTGCCACCAGCAGAGATCCATTGAACACTGAAGCTTTCTTT; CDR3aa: CATSRDPLNTEAFF
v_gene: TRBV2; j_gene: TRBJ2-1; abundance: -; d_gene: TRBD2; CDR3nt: TGTGCCAGCAGCGCTCCGGGACTAGCGGGCTACAATGAGCAGTTCTTC; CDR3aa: CASSAPGLAGYNEQFF
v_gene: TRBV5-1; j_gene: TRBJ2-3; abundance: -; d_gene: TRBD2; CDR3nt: TGCGCCAGCAGCAAGGGACTAGCGGGAGGGAGAGATACGCAGTATTTT; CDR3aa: CASSKGLAGGRDTQYF
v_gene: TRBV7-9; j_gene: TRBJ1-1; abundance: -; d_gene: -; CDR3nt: TGTGCCAGCAGCCCAGCGGCAGACAGGACTGAAGCTTTCTTT; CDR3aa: CASSPAADRTEAFF
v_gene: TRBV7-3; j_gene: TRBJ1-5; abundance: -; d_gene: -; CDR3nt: TGTGCCAGCAGCCAGTCGGCGGGCAATCAGCCCCAGCATTTT; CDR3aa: CASSQSAGNQPQHF
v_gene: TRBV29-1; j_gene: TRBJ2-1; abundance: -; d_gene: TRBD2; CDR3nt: TGCGGCGTTATCCCACACGGGACTAGCGGGAGGGCCGCGTACAATGAGCAGTTCTTC; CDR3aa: CGVIPHGTSGRAAYNEQFF
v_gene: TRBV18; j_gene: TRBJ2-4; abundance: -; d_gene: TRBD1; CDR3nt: TGTGCCAGCTCCTCGACAGGGTTGAACATTCAGTACTTC; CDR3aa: CASSSTGLNIQYF
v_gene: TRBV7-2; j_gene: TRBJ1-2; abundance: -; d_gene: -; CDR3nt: TGTGCCAGCAGCTTCACGGAGGTTTATGGCTACACCTTC; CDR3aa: CASSFTEVYGYTF
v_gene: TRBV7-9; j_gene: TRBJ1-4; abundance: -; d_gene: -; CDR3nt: TGTGCCAGCAGCTTAACAGGGCGGAATGAAAAACTGTTTTTT; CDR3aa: CASSLTGRNEKLFF
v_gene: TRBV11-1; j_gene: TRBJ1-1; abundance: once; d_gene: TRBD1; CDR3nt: TGTGCCAGCCTCAGGGGGAAAGGGGCTGAAGCTTTCTTT; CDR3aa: CASLRGKGAEAFF
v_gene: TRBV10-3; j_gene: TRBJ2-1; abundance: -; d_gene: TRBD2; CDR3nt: TGTGCCATCAGTGGCGGGGGGGCTAACGAGCAGTTCTTC; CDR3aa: CAISGGGANEQFF
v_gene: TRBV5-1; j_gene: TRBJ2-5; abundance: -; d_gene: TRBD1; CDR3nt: TGCGCCAGCAGCTTGGTTAGGGGGCAGGCGGAGACCCAGTACTTC; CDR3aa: CASSLVRGQAETQYF
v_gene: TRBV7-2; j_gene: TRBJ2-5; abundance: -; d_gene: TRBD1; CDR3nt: TGTGCCAGCAGTCAGGACAGGGGGCAGGAGACCCAGTACTTC; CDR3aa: CASSQDRGQETQYF
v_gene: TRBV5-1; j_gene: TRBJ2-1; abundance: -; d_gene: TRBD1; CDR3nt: TGCGCCAGCAGCTCAACAGGGGGCATCGGGAGTGAGCAGTTCTTC; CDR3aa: CASSSTGGIGSEQFF
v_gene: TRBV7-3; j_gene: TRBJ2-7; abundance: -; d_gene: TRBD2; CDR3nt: TGTGCCAGCAGCCCCTCTAGCGGGAGTTCCTACGAGCAGTACTTC; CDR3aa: CASSPSSGSSYEQYF
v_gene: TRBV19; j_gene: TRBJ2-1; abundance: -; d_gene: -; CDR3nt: TGTGCCAGTACTTCCGACCGGGGCAATGAGCAGTTCTTC; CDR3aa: CASTSDRGNEQFF
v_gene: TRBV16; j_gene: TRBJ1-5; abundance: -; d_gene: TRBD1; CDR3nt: TGTGCCAGCAGCCAATCAGGGGGCACGCAGCCCCAGCATTTT; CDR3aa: CASSQSGGTQPQHF